The 19 T cell receptor beta chains given below trace back to one sample, sequenced in a study of cytomegalovirus exposure and HLA in healthy donors. PCR amplification relied on 60 Vbeta primers (plus 13 Jbeta primers). Generated by immunoSEQ multiplex PCR, the TCRdb table keeps only in-frame clones and is missing some. This sample yields 85,000 to 100,000 clones, of which about 89% are seen a single time; around a tenth belongs to the top ten. Sequenced: PBMCs. The receptors come from a man aged 30 to 39 in good health and CMV-seropositive.

This chain joins TRBV7-6 and TRBJ1-2; D unresolved. This CDR3 has 13 amino acids. V dropped 5 bases and J dropped 6 bases, with 13 bases sitting between them. The V gene's germline CDR1 is SGHVS and CDR2 FNYEAQ. CDR3 sequence reads: CASSMMGRNGYTF. The CDR3, as DNA: TGTGCCAGCAGCATGATGGGGAGGAATGGCTACACCTTC. The complete variable domain, with remaining parts taken from reference TRBV7-6 and TRBJ1-2, reads GAGVSQSPRYKVTKRGQDVALRCDPISGHVSLYWYRQALGQGPEFLTYFNYEAQQDKSGLPNDRFSAERPEGSISTLTIQRTEQRDSAMYRCASSMMGRNGYTFGSGTRLTVV.

The CDR3, as DNA: TGTGCCAGCAGCTTAGATGGAGGAACCTACGAGCAGTACTTC. This encodes CASSLDGGTYEQYF. The V call is TRBV7-9, the J call TRBJ2-7; D perhaps matches TRBD2 (5 bases). Trimming pared 1 base from V and 2 bases from J, leaving 9 bases between. This CDR3 contains 14 residues. CDR1 and CDR2 from the germline V gene are SEHNR and FQNEAQ (reference sequence). The variable domain in full, completed from reference TRBV7-9 and TRBJ2-7, reads DTGVSQNPRHKITKRGQNVTFRCDPISEHNRLYWYRQTLGQGPEFLTYFQNEAQLEKSRLLSDRFSAERPKGSFSTLEIQRTEQGDSAMYLCASSLDGGTYEQYFGPGTRLTVT.

V gene TRBV11-2 combines with J gene TRBJ2-1; 10 bases map to TRBD2. The trim removed 5 bases at V and 6 bases at J, leaving 4 bases unmatched. CDR3 length equals 14 residues. The germline CDR1 and CDR2 sequences are SGHAT and FQNNGV. CDR3 protein: CASSPSGSLNEQFF. In nucleotides, the CDR3 is TGTGCCAGCAGCCCTAGCGGGAGCCTCAATGAGCAGTTCTTC.

J is TRBJ2-2 and V is TRBV5-4; 8 positions agree with TRBD1. Germline V lookup: CDR1 SGHNT, CDR2 YYREEE (reference sequence). V was pared by 0 bases and J by 0 bases, with 4 bases of the junction left unmatched. The CDR3 has 17 amino acids. As DNA, the CDR3 is TGTGCCAGCAGCTTGGGACAGACAGGGGCGAACACCGGGGAGCTGTTTTTT. Translating it yields CASSLGQTGANTGELFF.

The V and J genes are TRBV6-1 and TRBJ2-7; TRBD1 aligns across 11 bases. Trimming removed 0 bases from V and 3 bases from J; junction bases left unmatched: 4. The germline V gene encodes CDR1 MNHNS and CDR2 SASEGT. The CDR3 sequence is 16 residues long. The CDR3 DNA is TGTGCCAGCAGTGAAGCGGACAGGGGGCATTTCTACGAGCAGTACTTC. Amino acid sequence: CASSEADRGHFYEQYF.

The chain uses TRBV9 and TRBJ2-7, with D uncertain. The CDR3 contains 15 residues. V shed 0 bases and J shed 4 bases, with 14 bases lying between them. Germline V CDR1 and CDR2: SGDLS, YYNGEE. The CDR3 reads CASSVAPSTPYEQYF. The CDR3 DNA follows: TGTGCCAGCAGCGTAGCCCCCTCGACACCATACGAGCAGTACTTC.

The rearrangement uses TRBV6-4 and TRBJ1-1, with 7 bases lining up with TRBD1. In germline, CDR1 is MRHNA, CDR2 SNTAGT. With 0 bases clipped from V and 1 base from J, the junction kept 26 bases outside the gene matches. The CDR3 has 23 amino acids. CDR3 sequence reads: CASSDSHRGLFVSGSWGNTEAFF. DNA for the CDR3: TGTGCCAGCAGTGACTCCCACAGGGGATTGTTCGTCAGTGGTTCGTGGGGGAACACTGAAGCTTTCTTT.

This clone was found once. The genes are TRBV10-3 and TRBJ1-2; D remains ambiguous. Germline V gene sequence: CDR1 ENHRY, CDR2 SYGVKD. The CDR3 runs to 14 residues. With 6 bases removed from V and 2 bases from J, the gap between germline ends came to 13 bases. CDR3 sequence reads: CAISGGLQNYGYTF. CDR3 coding DNA: TGTGCCATCAGCGGAGGTCTGCAAAACTATGGCTACACCTTC.

V and J are TRBV30 and TRBJ2-3; a weak D match, TRBD2 (5 bases). Germline V gene data show CDR1 as GTSNPN and CDR2 as SVGIG (reference sequence). V lost 3 bases and J lost 3, with 19 bases in between. The CDR3 length is 16 residues. CDR3 nucleotides: TGTGCCTGGAGCCCCCCGAGGGCAGGTCGGACAGATACGCAGTATTTT. Translated: CAWSPPRAGRTDTQYF.

CDR3 residues: CASRRQGRYEQYF. CDR3 sequence (DNA): TGTGCCAGCAGACGACAGGGGCGGTACGAGCAGTACTTC. The chain combines TRBV5-6 with TRBJ2-5; 8 nucleotides match TRBD1. The J call is uncertain, as TRBJ2-7 better fits the DNA end. Germline V lookup: CDR1 SGHDT, CDR2 YYEEEE. This CDR3 is built from 13 residues.

The chain links TRBV9 to TRBJ2-2; no reliable D call. Germline V lookup: CDR1 SGDLS, CDR2 YYNGEE. Trimming took 1 base from V and 6 from J, leaving 4 bases between them. This CDR3 contains 12 residues. CDR3 DNA: TGTGCCAGCAGCGTAACAGCCGGGGAGCTGTTTTTT. This encodes CASSVTAGELFF.

Note on this clone: The same CDR3 can be traced to other DNA sequences in this sample. The gene calls are TRBV11-2 and TRBJ2-7, with D perhaps matching TRBD2 (5 bases). Germline-derived CDR1 and CDR2 are SGHAT and FQNNGV. The V end lost 0 bases, the J end lost 4 bases, and 7 bases lay between the germline ends. The CDR3 extends over 13 amino acids. This chain's CDR3 is CASSLDRGYEQYF. The CDR3 region has the DNA TGTGCCAGCAGCTTAGATCGCGGGTACGAGCAGTACTTC.

V gene TRBV5-6 combines with J gene TRBJ2-7; 8 nucleotides match TRBD2. The CDR3 extends over 14 amino acids. The junction had 6 bases not matched to a gene; V was cut back by 3 bases and J by 4 bases. Germline V lookup: CDR1 SGHDT, CDR2 YYEEEE. CDR3 sequence (DNA): TGTGCCAGCAGCTGGAAACTAGCGGCTTACGAGCAGTACTTC. Its protein product is CASSWKLAAYEQYF.

The chain is built from TRBV5-1 and TRBJ1-6; the match to TRBD1 covers 9 bases. Germline V gives CDR1 SGHRS, CDR2 YFSETQ. V gave up 3 bases and J gave up 7 bases; unmatched junction bases: 8. The length of the CDR3 is 16 residues. The CDR3 coding sequence is TGCGCCAGCAGCTCACCGGGGACAGGGAACAATTCACCCCTCCACTTT. Amino acids: CASSSPGTGNNSPLHF.

The chain carries TRBV4-1 and TRBJ1-1; 7 bases agree with TRBD1. Germline V gene data show CDR1 as MGHRA and CDR2 as YSYEKL. The CDR3 is 13 amino acids. V dropped 2 bases and J dropped 6; count of bases not matched to a gene: 3. CDR3 nucleotide sequence: TGCGCCAGCAGCCAACAGGGGGTTGCTGAAGCTTTCTTT. Its translation: CASSQQGVAEAFF.

The chain links TRBV5-8 to TRBJ2-1; 10 nucleotides agree with TRBD2. This CDR3 has 16 residues. The J segment lost 6 bases and the V segment lost 0 bases, leaving 6 bases of the junction unmatched. Germline CDR1 SGHTS, CDR2 YDEGEE. CDR3 bases: TGTGCCAGCAGCTTGGCCGTTAGCGGGAGGCGCAATGAGCAGTTCTTC. The encoded protein is CASSLAVSGRRNEQFF.

The chain uses TRBV28 and TRBJ1-4, with 9 bases identical to TRBD1. Germline V gene lookup returns CDR1 MDHEN and CDR2 SYDVKM. The ends lost 6 bases at V and 8 bases at J; junction bases unmatched: 4. The CDR3 spans 13 residues. The CDR3 protein is CASRDRGEEKLFF. In DNA, the CDR3 is TGTGCCAGCAGGGACAGGGGAGAAGAAAAACTGTTTTTT.

This chain connects TRBV7-3 to TRBJ2-2; D gene ambiguous. This CDR3 has 14 amino acids. V was trimmed by 5 bases and J by 3 bases, leaving 10 bases between them. Germline-derived CDR1 and CDR2 are SGHTA and FQGTGA. The CDR3 protein is CASSPAVHTGELFF. The CDR3 DNA follows: TGTGCCAGCAGCCCCGCGGTGCACACCGGGGAGCTGTTTTTT.

The chain is built from TRBV5-8 and TRBJ2-1, with TRBD2 matching 10 bases. J was trimmed by 4 bases and V by 3 bases; bases with no gene match: 4. The germline CDR1 and CDR2 sequences are SGHTS and YDEGEE. The CDR3 covers 15 residues. The CDR3 nucleotides read TGTGCCAGCAGCTCTAGCGGGAGAGAATACAATGAGCAGTTCTTC. Translating it yields CASSSSGREYNEQFF.